A selection of T cell receptor beta chains follows, all from one sample in a study of post-analysis software for immune sequencing data. TCRdb ran MiXCR on the PCR reads and lists one entry per CDR3 protein. The table shows over 150,000 distinct CDR3 sequences, with 30% occurring only once. Sequenced material: blood. The receptors were gathered from a girl under 18 with multiple sclerosis. Both conserved end residues are part of each CDR3. Fields, in order: V gene, D gene, clone size, CDR3 length, J gene, CDR3 protein, CDR3 DNA. The D gene is left open where the match is weak. Clone size, where shown, is once, few, many, or a class for clones that have expanded.

>TRBV5-1|.|many|17|TRBJ2-1
CASSLAFSVISYNEQFF
TGCGCCAGCAGCTTGGCGTTTAGCGTCATCTCCTACAATGAGCAGTTCTTC
>TRBV7-2|TRBD1|few|13|TRBJ2-7
CASRIDRGLQQYF
TGTGCCAGCAGGATAGACAGGGGGCTTCAGCAGTACTTC
>TRBV12-3/TRBV12-4|.|.|16|TRBJ2-1
CASSLLEGGFKTEQFF
TGTGCCAGCAGTTTACTGGAGGGAGGTTTTAAAACTGAGCAGTTCTTC
>TRBV3-1|TRBD2|.|16|TRBJ2-7
CASSQEGLAGGYEQYF
TGTGCCAGCAGCCAAGAAGGACTAGCGGGAGGGTACGAGCAGTACTTC
>TRBV11-2|.|many|14|TRBJ2-3
CASSPLSYRDTQYF
TGTGCCAGCAGCCCACTCTCGTATCGGGATACGCAGTATTTT
>TRBV20-1|TRBD1|.|15|TRBJ1-5
CSATPSDRSNQPQHF
TGCAGTGCTACCCCATCGGACAGGTCGAATCAGCCCCAGCATTTT
>TRBV7-2|.|.|16|TRBJ2-1
CASSFPTQAAYNEQFF
TGTGCCAGCAGCTTCCCTACCCAAGCCGCCTACAATGAGCAGTTCTTC
>TRBV7-9|.|.|13|TRBJ1-1
CASSSTGHTEAFF
TGTGCCAGCAGCTCCACAGGGCACACTGAAGCTTTCTTT
>TRBV11-1|TRBD2|few|14|TRBJ2-7
CASSLIGPSGEQYF
TGTGCCAGCAGCTTAATTGGCCCTAGCGGCGAGCAGTACTTC
>TRBV6-1|.|.|14|TRBJ2-4
CASSEARGASHPYF
TGTGCCAGCAGTGAAGCACGGGGGGCCTCCCACCCGTACTTC
>TRBV5-1|TRBD2|many|16|TRBJ2-1
CASSLEASGRFSEQFF
TGCGCCAGCAGCTTGGAAGCTAGCGGGAGGTTTAGTGAGCAGTTCTTC
>TRBV6-5|.|many|11|TRBJ2-5
CASSSQKTQYF
TGTGCCAGCAGTTCCCAAAAGACCCAGTACTTC
>TRBV25-1|TRBD2|.|15|TRBJ2-1
CANTEGRGDYNEQFF
TGTGCCAACACCGAGGGGCGGGGGGACTACAATGAGCAGTTCTTC
>TRBV5-5|TRBD2|few|14|TRBJ2-5
CASSPLAGRETQYF
TGTGCCAGCAGCCCACTAGCGGGAAGAGAGACCCAGTACTTC
>TRBV29-1|TRBD2|.|16|TRBJ2-7
CSVGGTTSGSSYEQYF
TGCAGCGTTGGGGGGACAACTAGCGGCAGCTCCTACGAGCAGTACTTC
>TRBV3-1|.|.|15|TRBJ1-4
CASSPHRSGTEKLFF
TGTGCCAGCAGCCCCCATCGGAGCGGGACCGAAAAACTGTTTTTT
>TRBV12-3/TRBV12-4|.|.|16|TRBJ2-2
CASSPRTNINTGELFF
TGTGCCAGCAGCCCTCGGACGAATATTAACACCGGGGAGCTGTTTTTT
>TRBV3-1|TRBD1|many|13|TRBJ2-1
CASSPRTGHEQFF
TGTGCCAGCAGCCCCCGGACAGGGCATGAGCAGTTCTTC
>TRBV5-1|TRBD2|.|14|TRBJ2-7
CATRLAGETYEQYF
TGCGCCACCCGACTAGCGGGAGAGACCTACGAGCAGTACTTC
>TRBV20-1|TRBD2|many|15|TRBJ2-1
CSATIGTSGINEQFF
TGCAGTGCCACCATCGGGACTAGCGGCATCAATGAGCAGTTCTTC
>TRBV20-1|.|.|14|TRBJ2-1
CSAGDRATGNEQFF
TGCAGTGCTGGAGATCGGGCGACTGGGAATGAGCAGTTCTTC
>TRBV6-5|TRBD1|.|15|TRBJ1-5
CASSPGTGTNQPQHF
TGTGCCAGCAGTCCCGGGACAGGGACCAATCAGCCCCAGCATTTT
>TRBV7-9|.|many|15|TRBJ1-2
CASSLQFDPSYGYTF
TGTGCCAGCAGCTTACAATTTGACCCGAGCTATGGCTACACCTTC
>TRBV28|.|few|13|TRBJ2-1
CASSLAGFGEQFF
TGTGCCAGCAGTTTAGCGGGGTTCGGGGAGCAGTTCTTC
>TRBV29-1|TRBD1|many|13|TRBJ2-7
CSVEYGTAYEQYF
TGCAGTGTTGAATATGGGACAGCCTACGAGCAGTACTTC
>TRBV27|TRBD2|.|18|TRBJ2-1
CASSLSPPGLAPYNEQFF
TGTGCCAGCAGTTTGAGCCCACCGGGACTAGCCCCCTACAATGAGCAGTTCTTC
>TRBV6-1|.|.|16|TRBJ2-2
CASSFRVFSNTGELFF
TGTGCCAGCAGCTTTAGGGTGTTCTCTAACACCGGGGAGCTGTTTTTT
>TRBV12-3/TRBV12-4|.|few|15|TRBJ2-5
CASSSGDRPEETQYF
TGTGCCAGCAGTTCCGGGGACCGGCCGGAAGAGACCCAGTACTTC
>TRBV12-3/TRBV12-4|.|.|12|TRBJ2-3
CASTHREDTQYF
TGTGCCAGCACCCATAGAGAGGATACGCAGTATTTT
>TRBV24-1|.|few|12|TRBJ2-2
CATRDLSGELFF
TGTGCCACCAGGGATTTGAGCGGGGAGCTGTTTTTT
>TRBV20-1|.|many|14|TRBJ2-3
CTGKYPGRTDTQYF
TGCACTGGGAAGTACCCTGGCAGAACAGATACGCAGTATTTT
>TRBV5-6|.|many|14|TRBJ1-2
CASSAGDRLYGYTF
TGTGCCAGCAGCGCGGGAGACAGGCTATATGGCTACACCTTC
>TRBV9|.|many|14|TRBJ2-1
CASSVGGVNNEQFF
TGTGCCAGCAGCGTAGGAGGGGTCAACAATGAGCAGTTCTTC
>TRBV7-9|.|many|14|TRBJ1-2
CASSLGGDFYGYTF
TGTGCCAGCAGCTTAGGAGGGGACTTCTATGGCTACACCTTC
>TRBV3-1|.|few|14|TRBJ1-2
CASTSGPLSYGYTF
TGTGCCAGCACCTCGGGACCGCTCAGCTATGGCTACACCTTC
>TRBV7-2|TRBD1|few|14|TRBJ2-7
CASSIGTGDYEQYF
TGTGCCAGCAGCATAGGAACAGGGGACTACGAGCAGTACTTC
>TRBV12-3/TRBV12-4|.|many|13|TRBJ1-1
CASSRQGNTEAFF
TGTGCCAGCAGCCGCCAGGGTAACACTGAAGCTTTCTTT
>TRBV6-6|.|.|14|TRBJ1-3
CASLRYLSGNTIYF
TGTGCCAGCCTAAGGTATCTCTCTGGAAACACCATATATTTT
>TRBV5-1|.|.|14|TRBJ1-1
CASWRGQGNTEAFF
TGCGCCAGCTGGCGGGGGCAGGGGAACACTGAAGCTTTCTTT
>TRBV7-6|.|many|18|TRBJ2-5
CASTPEPSGGRGQETQYF
TGTGCCAGCACCCCAGAACCAAGCGGAGGCAGGGGTCAAGAGACCCAGTACTTC
>TRBV12-3/TRBV12-4|.|many|14|TRBJ2-7
CASGAEEESYEQYF
TGTGCCAGCGGGGCGGAGGAGGAATCCTACGAGCAGTACTTC
>TRBV5-1|TRBD1|.|13|TRBJ2-1
CASSSGQGGEQFF
TGCGCCAGCAGCTCGGGACAGGGGGGTGAGCAGTTCTTC
>TRBV3-1|.|.|15|TRBJ2-7
CASSAYTGRIDEQYF
TGTGCCAGCAGCGCGTACACGGGGCGAATAGACGAGCAGTACTTC
>TRBV4-1|TRBD2|.|14|TRBJ2-1
CASSQGLAGSEQFF
TGCGCCAGCAGCCAAGGCCTAGCGGGGAGTGAGCAGTTCTTC
>TRBV7-6|TRBD2|few|16|TRBJ2-3
CASSLGTPGGTYTQYF
TGTGCCAGCAGCTTAGGTACCCCGGGAGGGACGTATACGCAGTATTTT
>TRBV4-1|TRBD2|few|17|TRBJ2-1
CASSQALAGVAVGEQFF
TGCGCCAGCAGCCAAGCCCTAGCGGGAGTAGCAGTTGGTGAGCAGTTCTTC
>TRBV12-3/TRBV12-4|TRBD1|few|14|TRBJ1-5
CASSRGQSNQPQHF
TGTGCCAGCAGTAGGGGACAGAGCAATCAGCCCCAGCATTTT
>TRBV27|TRBD2|.|18|TRBJ2-7
CASSFRGTTSGISYEQYF
TGTGCCAGCAGTTTCAGGGGAACGACTAGCGGGATCTCATACGAGCAGTACTTC
>TRBV7-3|.|.|13|TRBJ2-5
CASSLLAEETQYF
TGTGCCAGCAGCTTATTAGCGGAAGAGACCCAGTACTTC
>TRBV27|TRBD2|many|18|TRBJ2-7
CASSLSGLAGGSSYEQYF
TGTGCCAGCAGTTTATCAGGACTAGCGGGAGGGAGCTCCTACGAGCAGTACTTC
>TRBV15|.|many|15|TRBJ2-5
CATSRVWGDAETQYF
TGTGCCACCAGCAGAGTGTGGGGAGATGCGGAGACCCAGTACTTC
>TRBV15|TRBD1|.|15|TRBJ1-1
CATSRSETGYTEAFF
TGTGCCACCAGCAGATCTGAGACAGGGTACACTGAAGCTTTCTTT
>TRBV12-3/TRBV12-4|TRBD2|.|14|TRBJ2-7
CASRLAGGLNEQYF
TGTGCCAGCAGGTTAGCGGGAGGGTTAAACGAGCAGTACTTC
>TRBV4-1|.|few|14|TRBJ1-1
CASSQGEGPTEAFF
TGCGCCAGCAGCCAAGGGGAAGGCCCCACTGAAGCTTTCTTT